A selection of T cell receptor beta chains follows, all from one sample in a study of blood T cell repertoires in COVID-19. Generated by immunoSEQ multiplex PCR, the TCRdb table keeps only in-frame clones and is missing some. The data contain 40,000 or so clones, about three quarters of them seen just once; the ten biggest clones take up over 9.5%. Sequenced sample: peripheral blood. The source of these receptors is a man between 65 and 79 years old with COVID-19, enrolled during active disease. CDR3s include the opening cysteine and the closing phenylalanine or tryptophan. Fields, in order: J gene, V gene, CDR3 length, D gene, clone size, CDR3 DNA, CDR3 protein. D genes are given only for firm matches. Expanded clones are given a class, and other clones once, few, many or no size at all.

TRBJ1-2	TRBV6-2/TRBV6-3	14	NA	NA	TGTGCCAGCAGTTACTCCAGGGGACCGCTACGGCACACCTTC	CASSYSRGPLRHTF
TRBJ1-2	TRBV19	11	NA	NA	TGTGCCAGTATCTGGGGAGGTGGCTACACCTTC	CASIWGGGYTF
TRBJ1-1	TRBV19	15	NA	NA	TGTGCCAGTAGCCCGGGGTTTGGGGGAGGCACTGAAGCTTTCTTT	CASSPGFGGGTEAFF
TRBJ1-1	TRBV13	13	NA	NA	TGTGCCAGCAGCGGGTCCAGGGTGACTGAAGCTTTCTTT	CASSGSRVTEAFF
TRBJ2-1	TRBV27	15	TRBD1	NA	TGTGCCAGCAGTCTGTTTAGGACAGGGGGCAGCGAGCAGTTCTTC	CASSLFRTGGSEQFF
TRBJ1-5	TRBV30	13	NA	few	TGTGCCTGGAGTCACAGGGAAAATCAGCCCCAGCATTTT	CAWSHRENQPQHF
TRBJ1-1	TRBV6-5	11	NA	NA	TGTGCCAGCAGTTCACAGTTTGAAGCTTTCTTT	CASSSQFEAFF
TRBJ1-3	TRBV30	16	TRBD1	NA	TGTGCCTGGAGTGTAGGGACAGTCACCTCTGGAAACACCATATATTTT	CAWSVGTVTSGNTIYF
TRBJ2-5	TRBV5-1	12	NA	NA	TGCGCCAGCAGCAGCCGACAAGAGACCCAGTACTTC	CASSSRQETQYF
TRBJ2-1	TRBV7-6	16	TRBD1	NA	TGTGCCAGCAGCTTAGCTCCGGGACAGGGCCACAATGAGCAGTTCTTC	CASSLAPGQGHNEQFF
TRBJ2-6	TRBV3-1/TRBV3-2	14	NA	NA	TGTGCCAGCAGCCAGCGTTCTGGGGCCAACGTCCTGACTTTC	CASSQRSGANVLTF
TRBJ1-6	TRBV7-8	14	NA	NA	TGTGCCAGCAGCTTAGGGCAGGGAGGATCACCCCTCCACTTT	CASSLGQGGSPLHF
TRBJ2-7	TRBV7-2	11	NA	NA	TGTGCCAGCAGCTCCTTCTACGAGCAGTACTTC	CASSSFYEQYF
TRBJ2-1	TRBV15	14	NA	NA	TGTGCCACCAGCAAAACAGGTCCTCGAAATGAGCAGTTCTTC	CATSKTGPRNEQFF
TRBJ2-2	TRBV4-2	17	TRBD2	few	TGTGCCAGCAGCCGGGGCGGTAGCGGGGCTCCCACCGGGGAGCTGTTTTTT	CASSRGGSGAPTGELFF
TRBJ1-3	TRBV5-8	15	TRBD1	NA	TGTGCCAGCAGCTTCGACAGGGGCTCTGGAAACACCATATATTTT	CASSFDRGSGNTIYF
TRBJ1-2	TRBV24-1	14	NA	NA	TGTGCCACCAGTGATTTGCCGGAGACTTATGGCTACACCTTC	CATSDLPETYGYTF
TRBJ1-3	TRBV2	15	NA	NA	TGTGCCAGCAGATTGGAGGGTTTCTCTGGAAACACCATATATTTT	CASRLEGFSGNTIYF
TRBJ1-5	TRBV28	14	NA	NA	TGTGCCAGCAGTCACGGGGGACTGGACCAGCCCCAGCATTTT	CASSHGGLDQPQHF
TRBJ2-5	TRBV4-2	15	TRBD2	NA	TGTGCCAGCAGCCTCGTTAGCGGGGGGGCGGAGACCCAGTACTTC	CASSLVSGGAETQYF
TRBJ1-4	TRBV7-2	16	NA	NA	TGTGCCAGCAGCTTAGAGATATGGGGAGACGATGAAAAACTGTTTTTT	CASSLEIWGDDEKLFF
TRBJ2-1	TRBV29-1	14	TRBD2	NA	TGCAGCGTGGGACTAGCTAGCTCCTACAATGAGCAGTTCTTC	CSVGLASSYNEQFF
TRBJ2-1	TRBV6-4	15	NA	NA	TGTGCCAGCAGTCTTGGGGAGACAGGTTTAAATGAGCAGTTCTTC	CASSLGETGLNEQFF
TRBJ2-3	TRBV29-1	12	NA	NA	TGCAGCGTTGACGTTTGGGCGGATACGCAGTATTTT	CSVDVWADTQYF
TRBJ2-1	TRBV12-5	14	NA	few	TGTGCTAGTGCTTTTCGGGACTCCTACAATGAGCAGTTCTTC	CASAFRDSYNEQFF
TRBJ2-3	TRBV5-1	16	TRBD1	once	TGCGCCAGCAGCCCATCCGGGACAGGGGGCACAGATACGCAGTATTTT	CASSPSGTGGTDTQYF
TRBJ2-7	TRBV28	14	TRBD1	NA	TGTGCCAGCAGGCCGGGACAGGAGTTTCGCGAGCAGTACTTC	CASRPGQEFREQYF
TRBJ2-3	TRBV3-1/TRBV3-2	15	TRBD2	once	TGTGCCAGCAGCCATCTAGCGGGGGGCACAGATACGCAGTATTTT	CASSHLAGGTDTQYF
TRBJ1-2	TRBV7-8	17	TRBD1	NA	TGTGCCAGCAGCCTAACCGGGACAGGGGCATCCCTCTATGGCTACACCTTC	CASSLTGTGASLYGYTF
TRBJ1-4	TRBV20-1	10	NA	NA	TGCAGTGCTTACGGGGAAAAACTGTTTTTT	CSAYGEKLFF
TRBJ2-6	TRBV6-1	15	NA	NA	TGTGCCAGCAGTGAACTTCCCTCTGGGGCCAACGTCCTGACTTTC	CASSELPSGANVLTF
TRBJ1-2	TRBV4-1	14	TRBD1	few	TGCGCCAGCAGCCAACCCGACAGGGGTGATCGCTACACCTTC	CASSQPDRGDRYTF
TRBJ1-2	TRBV19	15	TRBD1	many	TGTGCCAGTAGTACCGGGACAGGGGGCAACTATGGCTACACCTTC	CASSTGTGGNYGYTF
TRBJ2-7	TRBV6-5	13	NA	NA	TGTGCCAGCAGTTCGGGACTTCCTAACGAGCAGTACTTC	CASSSGLPNEQYF
TRBJ2-1	TRBV19	14	TRBD2	NA	TGTGCCAGTAGTATCCCCGGGACTAGGAATGAGCAGTTCTTC	CASSIPGTRNEQFF
TRBJ1-2	TRBV27	14	TRBD1	NA	TGTGCCAGCAGTCCCCGACAGGGAGGACATGGCTACACCTTC	CASSPRQGGHGYTF
TRBJ1-6	TRBV27	15	NA	NA	TGTGCCTTTCTGGCGGAGAGCTCCTATAATTCACCCCTCCACTTT	CAFLAESSYNSPLHF
TRBJ1-2	TRBV9	12	TRBD1	NA	TGTGCCAGCAGCCTACAGGGGTTGGGCTACACCTTC	CASSLQGLGYTF
TRBJ1-3	TRBV7-2	15	NA	NA	TGTGCCAGCAGCTTAGACGGGGTTCGGGGAAACACCATATATTTT	CASSLDGVRGNTIYF
TRBJ1-2	TRBV27	18	TRBD1	NA	TGTGCCAGCAGTTTGGAAGGGGGCGACACCGCCAGCAACTATGGCTACACCTTC	CASSLEGGDTASNYGYTF
TRBJ2-7	TRBV12-3/TRBV12-4	13	NA	NA	TGTGCCAGCAGCTTCGGACAACCTTACGAGCAGTACTTC	CASSFGQPYEQYF
TRBJ1-3	TRBV28	14	NA	few	TGTGCCAGCAGTTTATCGGGGGAGGCAAACACCATATATTTT	CASSLSGEANTIYF
TRBJ1-2	TRBV7-6	12	NA	NA	TGTGCCAGCAGGGACTCTAACTATGGCTACACCTTC	CASRDSNYGYTF
TRBJ1-5	TRBV27	14	NA	NA	TGTGCCAGCAGTCTGGGGGCAGGGCTTCAGCCCCAGCATTTT	CASSLGAGLQPQHF
TRBJ2-7	TRBV6-5	12	TRBD1	few	TGTGCCAGCGGGAACAGGGGCTACGAGCAGTACTTC	CASGNRGYEQYF
TRBJ1-4	TRBV7-2	13	NA	NA	TGTGCCAGCAGCTTAATGTCTGAGGAAAAACTGTTTTTT	CASSLMSEEKLFF
TRBJ2-1	TRBV6-5	14	TRBD2	NA	TGTGCCAGCAGTATATCGGGACTACACAATGAGCAGTTCTTC	CASSISGLHNEQFF
TRBJ1-4	TRBV2	15	NA	NA	TGTGCCAGCTCCCTCAGAGGGGGGGTAGGCGAAAAACTGTTTTTT	CASSLRGGVGEKLFF
TRBJ1-6	TRBV5-1	17	NA	many	TGCGCCAGCAGCTTGGAACACTATACCTCCTATAATTCACCCCTCCACTTT	CASSLEHYTSYNSPLHF
TRBJ2-1	TRBV5-1	14	NA	NA	TGCGCCAGCAGCTTGCGTATTACCGGCGGTGAGCAGTTCTTC	CASSLRITGGEQFF
TRBJ2-3	TRBV30	13	NA	NA	TGTGCCTGGAGTGCTATATTTCTAGCTTCGCAGTATTTT	CAWSAIFLASQYF
TRBJ1-6	TRBV2	11	NA	NA	TGTGCCAGCAGTGATGAGATGGCCCTCCACTTT	CASSDEMALHF
TRBJ2-1	TRBV2	15	TRBD1	NA	TGTGCCAGCACCCCCACAGGGGGAGTATTTAATGAGCAGTTCTTC	CASTPTGGVFNEQFF